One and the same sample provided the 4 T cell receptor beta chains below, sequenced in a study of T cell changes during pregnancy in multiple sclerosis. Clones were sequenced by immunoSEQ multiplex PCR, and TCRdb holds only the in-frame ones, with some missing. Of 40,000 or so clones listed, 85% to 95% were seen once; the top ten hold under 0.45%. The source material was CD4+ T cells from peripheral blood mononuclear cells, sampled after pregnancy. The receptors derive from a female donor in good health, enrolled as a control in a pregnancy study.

CDR3 residues: CASSSLAGASYEQYF. The CDR3 DNA is TGTGCCAGCAGCTCGTTAGCGGGAGCAAGCTACGAGCAGTACTTC. This sequence joins TRBV5-6 and TRBJ2-7; TRBD2 aligns across 9 bases. CDR3 length: 15 residues. The trim removed 3 bases at V and 3 bases at J, leaving 7 bases unmatched. The V gene's germline CDR1 is SGHDT and CDR2 YYEEEE.

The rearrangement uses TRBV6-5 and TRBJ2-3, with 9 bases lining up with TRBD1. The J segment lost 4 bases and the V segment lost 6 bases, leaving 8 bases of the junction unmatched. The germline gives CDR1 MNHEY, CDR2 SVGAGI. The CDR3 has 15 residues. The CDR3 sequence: CASSLRDRDADTQYF. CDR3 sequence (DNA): TGTGCCAGCAGCTTACGGGACAGGGATGCAGATACGCAGTATTTT.

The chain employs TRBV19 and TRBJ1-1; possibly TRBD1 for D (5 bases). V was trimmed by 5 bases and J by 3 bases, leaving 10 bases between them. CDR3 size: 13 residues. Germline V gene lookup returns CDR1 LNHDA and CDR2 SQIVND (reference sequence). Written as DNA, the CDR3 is TGTGCCAGTAGTGCAGGGTTGGACACTGAAGCTTTCTTT. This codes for CASSAGLDTEAFF.

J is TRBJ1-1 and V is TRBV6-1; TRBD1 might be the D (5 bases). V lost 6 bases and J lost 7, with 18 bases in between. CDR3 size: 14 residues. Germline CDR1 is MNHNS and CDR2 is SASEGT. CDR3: CASSQWKGRGEAFF. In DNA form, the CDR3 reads TGTGCCAGCAGCCAATGGAAGGGGCGGGGTGAAGCTTTCTTT.